This TCR beta chain is from a study of blood T cell repertoires in COVID-19. Study at large: Samples representing acute and convalescent COVID-19 were sourced from the United States, Italy and Spain. PBMCs, B-cell-depleted T cells, or T cells provided the cDNA or gDNA that made up the material.

The V gene lost 4 bases and the J gene lost 1 base, with 14 bases spanning the gap. Per the germline V gene, CDR1 is SGDLS and CDR2 is YYNGEE. This CDR3 is 15 amino acids long. Original handling: For nucleated cells, counts were estimated from reference gene primer amplification. Method: immunoSEQ multiplex PCR; TCRdb's copy keeps in-frame clones and lacks some. That table is the source of V, J and clone size, and D and trimming were worked out from the DNA. The sample lists over 60,000 clones; over 75% were seen once. The material sequenced was peripheral blood. The source of this sequence is a human donor in a cohort sampled during active COVID-19. The chain couples TRBV9 to TRBJ1-1, with a weak D call TRBD1 (6 bases). CDR3 bases: TGTGCCAGCAGCTGGGGGCAGGGCCCGAACACTGAAGCTTTCTTT. Protein product: CASSWGQGPNTEAFF.